This TCR beta chain originates from a study of T cells in Graves' hyperthyroidism and ophthalmopathy. Findings and caveats of the study: Ophthalmopathy was told apart from stable hyperthyroidism by a 13 V-J model. Appearing also in blood were most of the thyroid clonotypes expanded above 0.001. The model's output predicted ophthalmopathy at a median of 6.5 months prior to onset.

TCR beta CDR3 regions were amplified from RNA. The TCR CDR3 first-round RT-PCR relied on the HTBI primer set. Using its own MiXCR run on the multiplex PCR reads, TCRdb lists one record per CDR3 protein. The data contain 550,000 to 600,000 distinct CDR3 sequences, 40% to 55% of them singletons. This CDR3 region has 12 residues. V lost 6 bases, J lost 5 bases, and 8 bases lay in between. Remarks on this clonotype: Its target is not known.

The chain employs TRBV12-3 or TRBV12-4 and TRBJ1-3; D not resolved. This receptor was obtained from an adult woman with Graves' disease, either hyperthyroidism or ophthalmopathy (not recorded which). Sequences were obtained from peripheral blood or thyroid tissue (not recorded which). The CDR3 DNA is TGTGCCAGCAGCGCACTTCGAAACACCATATATTTT. It translates to CASSALRNTIYF.